What follows is one TCR beta chain and its context. Antigen specificity is unknown. This was a deep-level run. The method was immunoSEQ multiplex PCR; TCRdb's version includes in-frame clones alone and lacks a portion of them. This sample carries nearly 500,000 clones, about 79% of them seen once, and the ten largest clones take 10% to 15%. Germline assignment: CDR1 SEHNR and CDR2 FQNEAQ (reference sequence). Trimming cost V 7 bases and J 9 bases; bases outside gene matches: 9. This CDR3 is built from 16 residues. The sample is drawn from a study of shared clonotypes between healthy human individuals. Overall study findings and caveats: Clonotype sharing levels among donors were expected to vary with sequencing depth.

The healthy adult donors were HIV-negative and reported no recent acute infections or vaccinations. Donors comprised only Caucasian adults living in Nashville, Tennessee. The chain is built from TRBV7-9 and TRBJ2-1; 16 nucleotides match TRBD2. The material sequenced was PBMCs. The clonotype comes from a woman aged 40 to 55 in good health. Some clones in this sample may be carry-over from other donors' samples. CDR3 in amino acids: CASIPPGTSGRGEQFF. Here the CDR3 DNA reads TGTGCCAGCATCCCGCCCGGGACTAGCGGGAGGGGTGAGCAGTTCTTC.